The 17 T cell receptor beta chains given below trace back to one sample, sequenced in a study of T cell responses to AZD1222 COVID-19 vaccine. Assay used: immunoSEQ multiplex PCR; TCRdb lists only in-frame clones, some missing. The sample includes fewer than 200,000 clones, 90% to 95% of them seen just once. This material consisted of peripheral blood, taken 28 days after the second dose of the MenACWY control vaccine. All receptors derive from an adult who received the MenACWY meningococcal vaccine as a control.

V gene TRBV7-3 combines with J gene TRBJ1-1; D unclear. Trimming removed 2 bases at V and 4 bases at J, with 8 bases between. CDR3 length: 13 residues. In germline, CDR1 is SGHTA, CDR2 FQGTGA. CDR3 region: CASSLSRVTEAFF. The CDR3 bases are TGTGCCAGCAGCTTATCAAGGGTCACTGAAGCTTTCTTT. Full variable domain (rest looked up from reference TRBV7-3 and TRBJ1-1): GAGVSQTPSNKVTEKGKYVELRCDPISGHTALYWYRQSLGQGPEFLIYFQGTGAADDSGLPNDRFFAVRPEGSVSTLKIQRTERGDSAVYLCASSLSRVTEAFFGQGTRLTVV.

V is TRBV18 and J is TRBJ1-1, with D maybe TRBD1 (6 bases). The V and J ends lost 3 bases and 11 bases respectively, with 13 bases between them. Germline V gene data show CDR1 as KGHSH and CDR2 as LQKENI. This CDR3 has 12 residues. The CDR3 DNA is TGTGCCAGCTCACCTACAGGGATGGCCGCTTTCTTT. It specifies CASSPTGMAAFF.

V and J are TRBV9 and TRBJ1-5; 9 bases are a match to TRBD1. From germline, CDR1 is SGDLS and CDR2 YYNGEE. After removal of 4 bases from V and 11 bases from J, the junction contained 10 bases not matched to a gene. This CDR3 contains 14 residues. The CDR3 DNA sequence: TGTGCCAGCAGCCCCTCACTCGGACAGGGGACCCAGCATTTT. Protein: CASSPSLGQGTQHF.

The J gene is TRBJ2-7, the V gene TRBV28; 9 bases agree with TRBD2. Germline CDR1 and CDR2: MDHEN and SYDVKM. CDR3 length equals 14 residues. The V and J ends lost 4 bases and 5 bases, in that order; junction bases with no gene match: 6. The CDR3, as DNA: TGTGCCAGCAGTTCCCATAGCGGGAGAAACGAGCAGTACTTC. Protein product: CASSSHSGRNEQYF.

J is TRBJ2-1 and V is TRBV7-8; D gene unclear. The CDR3 runs to 13 residues. The germline CDR1 and CDR2 sequences are SGHVS and FQNEAQ. V lost 6 bases and J 0 bases, leaving 6 bases between the germline ends. The CDR3 loop reads CASSGSSYNEQFF. The CDR3 DNA reads as TGTGCCAGCAGTGGTAGCTCCTACAATGAGCAGTTCTTC.

The chain carries TRBV7-2 and TRBJ2-7; possibly TRBD2 for D (5 bases). The CDR3 has 13 amino acids. The germline V and J ends were trimmed by 5 bases and 4 bases, with 12 bases remaining between them. The germline V gene encodes CDR1 SGHTA and CDR2 FQGNSA. For the CDR3, the DNA is TGTGCCAGCAGCCCCCCCACGGGGTACGAGCAGTACTTC. Encoded protein: CASSPPTGYEQYF.

This clone was observed a single time. The chain couples TRBV6-2 or TRBV6-3 to TRBJ1-2, with 8 bases aligning to TRBD1. Germline trimming cut 4 bases from V and 6 bases from J; bases unmatched to any gene: 7. CDR1 MNHEY and CDR2 SVGEGT come from the germline V gene. The CDR3 length is 14 residues. CDR3: CASSSQAGGNGYTF. DNA of the CDR3: TGTGCCAGCAGTTCCCAGGCAGGGGGCAATGGCTACACCTTC.

The chain couples TRBV5-5 to TRBJ1-3, with D perhaps matching TRBD1 (6 bases). CDR1 is SGHKS and CDR2 is YYEKEE in the germline V gene (reference sequence). The CDR3 has 13 residues. V was shortened by 6 bases and J by 3 bases, with 10 bases between the two germline ends. Here the CDR3 reads CASMKGDGNTIYF. The CDR3 DNA is TGTGCCAGCATGAAGGGGGATGGAAACACCATATATTTT.

This clone occurred once. The CDR3, as DNA: TGTGCCAGCAGTTTGGACCGGCCGCGGAATTCACCCCTCCACTTT. It codes for CASSLDRPRNSPLHF. The gene calls are TRBV27 and TRBJ1-6; no firm D call. Germline V gene data show CDR1 as MNHEY and CDR2 as SMNVEV (reference sequence). This CDR3 has 15 residues. The V and J ends lost 3 bases and 7 bases respectively, with 13 bases between them.

The chain couples TRBV11-2 to TRBJ2-7; unclear D gene. V was trimmed by 2 bases and J by 0 bases, leaving 8 bases between them. The germline gives CDR1 SGHAT, CDR2 FQNNGV. CDR3 length equals 14 residues. CDR3 sequence (DNA): TGTGCCAGCAGCTTACCGCGCCCCTCCTACGAGCAGTACTTC. Its translation: CASSLPRPSYEQYF.

The chain links TRBV6-5 to TRBJ1-4, with D possibly being TRBD1 (6 bases). The CDR3 sequence is 15 residues long. With 3 bases removed from V and 3 bases from J, the gap between germline ends came to 11 bases. Germline V gives CDR1 MNHEY, CDR2 SVGAGI. In nucleotides, the CDR3 is TGTGCCAGCAGTTATCGGGGGCTCTCTAATGAAAAACTGTTTTTT. Protein product: CASSYRGLSNEKLFF.

The V and J genes are TRBV21-1 and TRBJ1-1. TRBV21-1 is labeled a pseudogene. The CDR3 runs to 16 residues. The CDR3 is CASSKKVRGVNTEAFF. CDR3 nucleotides: TGTGCCAGCAGCAAAAAGGTGAGAGGCGTGAACACTGAAGCTTTCTTT.

This clone was detected a few times. The rearrangement links TRBV11-2 to TRBJ2-7; TRBD2 matches 8 bases. Per the germline V gene, CDR1 is SGHAT and CDR2 is FQNNGV. V gave up 5 bases and J gave up 1 base; unmatched junction bases: 10. This CDR3 comprises 16 residues. CDR3: CASSRIASGGSYEQYF. CDR3 in DNA: TGTGCCAGCAGCCGAATAGCCAGCGGGGGATCCTACGAGCAGTACTTC.

The CDR3 protein is CASSVTTDTQYF. The CDR3 nucleotides are TGTGCCAGCAGCGTTACCACAGATACGCAGTATTTT. The chain uses TRBV9 and TRBJ2-3; D unclear. V gave up 2 bases and J gave up 2 bases, with 3 bases separating them. This CDR3 has 12 amino acids. The V gene's germline CDR1 is SGDLS and CDR2 YYNGEE. The full variable domain, with the rest looked up from reference TRBV9 and TRBJ2-3, is DSGVTQTPKHLITATGQRVTLRCSPRSGDLSVYWYQQSLDQGLQFLIQYYNGEERAKGNILERFSAQQFPDLHSELNLSSLELGDSALYFCASSVTTDTQYFGPGTRLTVL.

V and J are TRBV29-1 and TRBJ2-7; 8 bases align to TRBD1. J lost 2 bases, V lost 5 bases, and 8 bases had no gene match. Looked up from germline, CDR1 is SQVTM and CDR2 is ANQGSEA. CDR3 length: 14 amino acids. As DNA, the CDR3 is TGCAGCGTTATTCCGGACAGGGTTGCCTACGAGCAGTACTTC. Protein product: CSVIPDRVAYEQYF.

The rearrangement joins TRBV5-1 to TRBJ1-2; D remains ambiguous. Germline loops: CDR1 SGHRS, CDR2 YFSETQ. With 3 bases removed from V and 4 bases from J, the gap between germline ends came to 13 bases. This CDR3 has 14 residues. The DNA for the CDR3 is TGCGCCAGCAGCTCCATTTGGGGTACCTATGGCTACACCTTC. Amino acids: CASSSIWGTYGYTF.

The chain couples TRBV10-3 to TRBJ2-7; TRBD2 aligns across 11 bases. Germline V gene data show CDR1 as ENHRY and CDR2 as SYGVKD. V was clipped by 6 bases and J by 3 bases; unmatched bases: 10. The CDR3 has 16 residues. The chain's CDR3 is CAISVAGTSGNYEQYF. The CDR3 DNA sequence: TGTGCCATCAGCGTGGCTGGGACTAGCGGAAACTACGAGCAGTACTTC.